The source of this TCR beta chain is a study of graft-versus-host responses after intestinal transplantation. Study as a whole: All recipients got anti-thymocyte globulin induction, then tacrolimus and steroids for approximately 3 years.

As for this clone: What it binds is not known.

CDR1 and CDR2 from the germline V gene are MNHEY and SMNVEV (reference sequence). V was trimmed by 4 bases and J by 8 bases, leaving 12 bases between them. The CDR3 is 13 amino acids. The assay was immunoSEQ multiplex PCR, and TCRdb's table has in-frame clones only and misses some. The sample lists almost 55,000 clones, about 90% occurring once. Study observations and caveats: Recipient marrow contained GvH clones, some of which appeared first in ileum or blood. Allografts of one patient group, those with graft-donor T cell macrochimerism, had high graft-versus-host to host-versus-graft clonal ratios. Peak GvH clone levels in circulation were associated with early post-transplant HvG declines.

The chain joins TRBV27 to TRBJ2-1; TRBD2 might be the D (5 bases). This material consisted of PBMCs, taken approximately 97 weeks after intestinal transplant. The TCR was taken from a human patient who received an intestinal transplant, so some T cells may come from the graft donor. The CDR3 sequence is CASSYLGAYEQFF. The CDR3 nucleotides read TGTGCCAGCAGTTACCTGGGAGCATATGAGCAGTTCTTC.